A selection of T cell receptor beta chains follows, all from one sample in a study of blood T cell repertoires in COVID-19. TCRdb's copy holds only in-frame clones and misses some; the assay was immunoSEQ multiplex PCR. The data hold about 300,000 clones, with about 87% observed a single time. Material for sequencing was peripheral blood. The receptors here all came from a woman in her twenties or thirties who had recovered from COVID-19. Each CDR3 is given with its conserved first and last residue. The D gene is left open where the match is weak. The size of a clone is reported for some rows only, either as once, few or many, or as a class for expanded clones.

abundance	v_gene	len	j_gene	d_gene	CDR3nt	CDR3aa
-	TRBV28	14	TRBJ2-3	-	TGTGCCAGCAGCTTAGAGGCGAGCACAGATACGCAGTATTTT	CASSLEASTDTQYF
few	TRBV6-5	15	TRBJ1-2	TRBD1	TGTGCCAGCAGCGTACTAGGGACAGGGCAAGTTGGCTACACCTTC	CASSVLGTGQVGYTF
few	TRBV19	15	TRBJ1-2	-	TGTGCCAGTAGTACCTGGACGAGGGGGAACTATGGCTACACCTTC	CASSTWTRGNYGYTF
-	TRBV7-2	14	TRBJ2-5	-	TGTGCCAGCAGCCCAGGGGTAATGGAGGAGACCCAGTACTTC	CASSPGVMEETQYF
-	TRBV19	14	TRBJ1-1	TRBD1	TGTGCCACGAGGGGTCAGGGGGCGAACACTGAAGCTTTCTTT	CATRGQGANTEAFF
-	TRBV5-5	15	TRBJ2-3	TRBD2	TGTGCCAGCAGCTTGGCCCGCGGGGGGCTTGATACGCAGTATTTT	CASSLARGGLDTQYF
-	TRBV2	12	TRBJ2-7	-	TGTGCCAGCAGTGAACTTTTATACGAGCAGTACTTC	CASSELLYEQYF
once	TRBV28	14	TRBJ2-7	TRBD1	TGTGCCAGCAGGGAACAGGGGAGCCCCTACGAGCAGTACTTC	CASREQGSPYEQYF
-	TRBV15	16	TRBJ2-1	-	TGTGCCACCAGCAGATTCTCCGGGAGAAAGTACAATGAGCAGTTCTTC	CATSRFSGRKYNEQFF
-	TRBV19	15	TRBJ2-7	-	TGTGCCAGTAGTATTGGTCCAGGGAAGACCTACGAGCAGTACTTC	CASSIGPGKTYEQYF
-	TRBV4-2	15	TRBJ2-1	TRBD2	TGTGCCAGCAGCCAAGAGCTAGCGGTTTACAATGAGCAGTTCTTC	CASSQELAVYNEQFF
few	TRBV5-1	16	TRBJ2-5	TRBD2	TGCGCCAGCAATATGGGGACTAGCGCGTTCCAAGAGACCCAGTACTTC	CASNMGTSAFQETQYF
-	TRBV14	13	TRBJ2-7	-	TGTGCCAGCAGCCAGGTTGGCCGTTACGAGCAGTACTTC	CASSQVGRYEQYF
-	TRBV7-2	14	TRBJ2-7	TRBD1	TGTGCCAGCAGCCGGGACAGGGCGTCCTACGAGCAGTACTTC	CASSRDRASYEQYF
-	TRBV9	14	TRBJ2-1	TRBD2	TGTGCCAGCAGCGAGGGACTAGCGGGGGAACCCCAGTTCTTC	CASSEGLAGEPQFF
-	TRBV9	14	TRBJ2-1	TRBD1	TGTGCCAGCAGCAGACAGGGGACGCTTAATGAGCAGTTCTTC	CASSRQGTLNEQFF
once	TRBV9	13	TRBJ1-2	-	TGTGCCAGCAGCGCAGGAACGGAACATGGCTACACCTTC	CASSAGTEHGYTF
-	TRBV3-1/TRBV3-2	16	TRBJ1-6	-	TGTGCCAGCAGCCAAGGGGGTGGGGCGACTAATTCACCCCTCCACTTT	CASSQGGGATNSPLHF
-	TRBV3-1/TRBV3-2	14	TRBJ2-1	-	TGTGCCAGCAGCCACTTGGACATCCACAATGAGCAGTTCTTC	CASSHLDIHNEQFF
-	TRBV29-1	14	TRBJ1-2	-	TGCAGCGTTCGCACAGGGAATCGGAACTATGGCTACACCTTC	CSVRTGNRNYGYTF
-	TRBV4-2	14	TRBJ1-6	-	TGTGCCAGCAGCCCCTCGGCTAGTTCGTCACCCCTCCACTTT	CASSPSASSSPLHF
-	TRBV28	12	TRBJ2-5	-	TGTGCCAGCAGTTCACAGCCGGAGACCCAGTACTTC	CASSSQPETQYF
once	TRBV7-8	19	TRBJ1-4	TRBD1	TGTGCCAGCAGCTTAGATCCTTCCGGGACAGGGGCCCGTAATGAAAAACTGTTTTTT	CASSLDPSGTGARNEKLFF
-	TRBV9	16	TRBJ1-2	TRBD1	TGTGCCAGCAGCGTCCCTGGGACAGGGGGCGGCTATGGCTACACCTTC	CASSVPGTGGGYGYTF
-	TRBV21-1	19	TRBJ2-2	-	TGTGCCAGCAGCAAAGGGCTGAAACCGGGACAGCCTTTTACCGGGGAGCTGTTTTTT	CASSKGLKPGQPFTGELFF
many	TRBV4-1	16	TRBJ1-4	-	TGCGCCAGCAGCCAAGAGGCATTCGCAACTAATGAAAAACTGTTTTTT	CASSQEAFATNEKLFF
-	TRBV19	13	TRBJ2-7	TRBD1	TGTGCCAGTAGCGGACAGGGCTCTTTCGAGCAGTACTTC	CASSGQGSFEQYF
-	TRBV9	14	TRBJ2-7	-	TGTGCCAGCAGCGTCGGACTGAGCTCCTACGAGCAGTACTTC	CASSVGLSSYEQYF
-	TRBV6-4	11	TRBJ2-7	-	TGTGCCAGCAGTGAGTCGGGGGAGCAGTACTTC	CASSESGEQYF
once	TRBV7-3	13	TRBJ2-7	-	TGTGCCAGCAGCTTTGTTTTGGGAGCCGAGCAGTACTTC	CASSFVLGAEQYF
-	TRBV7-9	13	TRBJ1-1	-	TGTGCCAGCAGCTTAGTAACAGGGCCCGTGGCTTTCTTT	CASSLVTGPVAFF
-	TRBV7-9	18	TRBJ2-3	TRBD2	TGTGCCAGCAGCTTAATGCTAGCGGGGGAAACTAGCACAGATACGCAGTATTTT	CASSLMLAGETSTDTQYF
-	TRBV4-2	13	TRBJ2-3	TRBD1	TGTGCCAGCAGCCAAGGACAGGGAGATACGCAGTATTTT	CASSQGQGDTQYF
-	TRBV25-1	15	TRBJ2-7	-	TGTGCCAGCAGTGAATTGGGGGCGGGGGTCGCCGAGCAGTACTTC	CASSELGAGVAEQYF
-	TRBV7-9	14	TRBJ1-2	TRBD1	TGTGCCAGCAGCTTAGGGGACAGGGGATATGGCTACACCTTC	CASSLGDRGYGYTF
once	TRBV11-3	15	TRBJ2-2	TRBD1	TGTGCCAGCAGTCCCGGACAGGGAGACACCGGGGAGCTGTTTTTT	CASSPGQGDTGELFF
-	TRBV7-9	14	TRBJ1-2	-	TGTGCCAGCAGCTTTGAACAGACCTACTATGGCTACACCTTC	CASSFEQTYYGYTF
-	TRBV11-2	17	TRBJ1-5	-	TGTGCCAGCAGCTTAGGCGGGGGGGCGCGGGATGCACAGCCCCAGCATTTT	CASSLGGGARDAQPQHF
-	TRBV6-1	14	TRBJ1-2	-	TGTGCCAGCAGTGAAGCAGATGGCTTGGAGGTCTACACCTTC	CASSEADGLEVYTF
-	TRBV7-9	12	TRBJ2-7	-	TGTGCCAGCAGCTCTGCCCAGGGGGAGCAGTACTTC	CASSSAQGEQYF
-	TRBV24-1	13	TRBJ1-5	-	TGTGCCACCAGTGATTTTACGGATCAGCCCCAGCATTTT	CATSDFTDQPQHF
-	TRBV27	15	TRBJ2-7	TRBD1	TGTGCCAGCAGGCCGGGGACAGGGGGCTTCCGCGAGCAGTACTTC	CASRPGTGGFREQYF
-	TRBV11-2	14	TRBJ2-7	TRBD1	TGTGCCAGCAGCCCCGGACAGGGTGCCTACGAGCAGTACTTC	CASSPGQGAYEQYF
-	TRBV20-1	11	TRBJ2-1	TRBD2	TGCAGTCCAAGACTAGCAAGGGAGCAGTTCTTC	CSPRLAREQFF